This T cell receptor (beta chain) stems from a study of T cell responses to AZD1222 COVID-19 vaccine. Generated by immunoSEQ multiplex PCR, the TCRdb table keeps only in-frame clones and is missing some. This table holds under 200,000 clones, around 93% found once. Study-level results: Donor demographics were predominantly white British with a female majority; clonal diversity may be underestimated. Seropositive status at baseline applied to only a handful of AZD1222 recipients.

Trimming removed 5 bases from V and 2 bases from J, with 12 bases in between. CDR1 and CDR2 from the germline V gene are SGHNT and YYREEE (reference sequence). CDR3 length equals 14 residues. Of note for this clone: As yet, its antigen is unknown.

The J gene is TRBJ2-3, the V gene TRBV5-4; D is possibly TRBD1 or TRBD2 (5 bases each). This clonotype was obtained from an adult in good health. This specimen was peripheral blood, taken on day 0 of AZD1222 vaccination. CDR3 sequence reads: CASSAGTYTDTQYF. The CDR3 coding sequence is TGTGCCAGCAGTGCCGGGACCTACACAGATACGCAGTATTTT.